The 25 T cell receptor beta chains reported below all come from one sample, sequenced in a study of naive and memory T cell subsets. An equimolar mix of two oligonucleotides served as the beta constant-region primer for TRBC1 and TRBC2. Ligated cDNA was amplified by four rounds of PCR with nested alpha and beta constant-region primers and SP2. In TCRdb, the UMI-ligation and nested PCR reads were re-called with MiXCR into one record per CDR3 protein. The sample has some 80,000 distinct CDR3 sequences, approximately 9.2% seen once. The sample comprised naive CD8+ T cells from blood. The receptors were gathered from a human donor in good health.

In its sample, this clonotype was seen many times. In DNA, the CDR3 is TGTGCCAGTAGTGAAGCGACTAGCTCCTACAATGAGCAGTTCTTC. Amino acid sequence: CASSEATSSYNEQFF. The chain employs TRBV19 and TRBJ2-1; possible D gene TRBD2, 6 bases. Germline CDR1 reads LNHDA; CDR2 reads SQIVND (reference sequence). This CDR3 is 15 amino acids long. V dropped 5 bases and J dropped 0 bases, with 11 bases sitting between them.

This clonotype was observed a few times. The V gene is TRBV4-1, the J gene TRBJ1-5; TRBD1 might be the D (5 bases). This CDR3 comprises 15 residues. The germline gives CDR1 MGHRA, CDR2 YSYEKL. V lost 3 bases and J 0 bases, leaving 9 bases between the germline ends. The CDR3 nucleotides are TGCGCCAGCAGCCATAGGGACGGTAGCAATCAGCCCCAGCATTTT. This encodes CASSHRDGSNQPQHF.

This clonotype appeared a few times. The chain uses TRBV19 and TRBJ2-7; unclear D gene. CDR1 is LNHDA, CDR2 SQIVND, per germline (reference sequence). The CDR3 is made up of 13 amino acids. The ends were cut back, 3 bases at V and 1 base at J, with 7 bases in the middle. CDR3 protein: CASSIGQSYEQYF. For the CDR3, the DNA is TGTGCCAGTAGTATCGGGCAGTCCTACGAGCAGTACTTC.

There are a few counts of this clonotype. This sequence joins TRBV7-8 and TRBJ2-3, with D unresolved. Germline lookup yields CDR1 SGHVS and CDR2 FQNEAQ. This CDR3 is built from 20 residues. V lost 5 bases to trimming and J lost 8 bases, with 35 bases between them. The CDR3 loop is CASSETVMRMDLDPSGTQYF. DNA for the CDR3: TGTGCCAGCAGCGAAACAGTGATGAGAATGGATCTAGACCCCTCTGGTACGCAGTATTTT.

This clonotype has a handful of counts. The chain links TRBV7-8 to TRBJ2-7, with D perhaps being TRBD1 or TRBD2 (6 bases each). Deletions cut 4 bases from V and 11 bases from J, with 18 bases between. CDR1 and CDR2 from the germline V gene are SGHVS and FQNEAQ. The CDR3 has 13 residues. CDR3 in amino acids: CASSSGAGPPEYF. The CDR3 DNA is TGTGCCAGCAGCTCAGGGGCGGGACCCCCGGAGTACTTC.

The CDR3 sequence is CSALTGTPGNSPLHF. For the CDR3, the DNA is TGCAGTGCTCTGACCGGGACGCCGGGAAATTCACCCCTCCACTTT. The V call is TRBV20-1, the J call TRBJ1-6; TRBD1 might be the D (5 bases). Looked up from germline, CDR1 is DFQATT and CDR2 is SNEGSKA (reference sequence). Trimming removed 5 bases at V and 7 bases at J, with 18 bases between. This CDR3 has 15 amino acids.

The rearrangement links TRBV29-1 to TRBJ1-2; D gene ambiguous. From germline, CDR1 is SQVTM and CDR2 ANQGSEA. V shed 6 bases and J shed 4 bases, with 21 bases lying between them. The CDR3 has 15 residues. CDR3 in amino acids: CSVDGNSETFYGYTF. The CDR3 region has the DNA TGCAGCGTCGACGGTAACAGTGAAACCTTCTATGGCTACACCTTC.

This clonotype was counted many times. The genes are TRBV29-1 and TRBJ2-7; 9 positions agree with TRBD2. The germline gives CDR1 SQVTM, CDR2 ANQGSEA. This CDR3 has 16 residues. J lost 1 base, V lost 7 bases, and 14 bases had no gene match. CDR3 nucleotide sequence: TGCAGCGCTGTCTGTCCTAGCGGGAAGGGGTCCTACGAGCAGTACTTC. Its protein is CSAVCPSGKGSYEQYF.

The table lists this clonotype with many counts. This chain links TRBV4-3 with TRBJ2-1, with TRBD2 matching 10 bases. Trimming removed 3 bases from V and 10 bases from J; junction bases left unmatched: 21. The V gene's germline CDR1 is LGHNA and CDR2 YSLEER. The CDR3 contains 19 residues. CDR3 DNA: TGCGCCAGCAGCCAGATCAGTAAAGATTCCGGGACTAGCGAGGAGGAGCAGTTCTTC. This encodes CASSQISKDSGTSEEEQFF.

This clonotype was picked up a small number of times. The chain employs TRBV28 and TRBJ2-7; D assignment may be TRBD1 or TRBD2 (5 bases each). The V gene lost 4 bases and the J gene lost 3 bases, with 13 bases spanning the gap. The CDR3 extends over 14 amino acids. Germline CDR1 is MDHEN and CDR2 is SYDVKM. The CDR3 DNA reads TGTGCCAGCAGTTGGCAGGGACCCATCTACGAGCAGTACTTC. Protein product: CASSWQGPIYEQYF.

The table lists this clonotype with many counts. The CDR3 nucleotides are TGTGCCAGCAGCCGGAGAGGCAGTAATATTCCCTATGGCTACACCTTC. Its protein product is CASSRRGSNIPYGYTF. The rearrangement links TRBV5-8 to TRBJ1-2; D is unclear. This CDR3 is built from 16 residues. Germline V gene data show CDR1 as SGHTS and CDR2 as YDEGEE. Trimming pared 4 bases from V and 4 bases from J, leaving 20 bases between.

This chain links TRBV7-9 with TRBJ2-7; TRBD2 aligns across 7 bases. Germline CDR1 reads SEHNR; CDR2 reads FQNEAQ (reference sequence). The ends lost 5 bases at V and 0 bases at J; junction bases unmatched: 4. The CDR3 is 14 amino acids. In DNA, the CDR3 is TGTGCCAGCAGCCCTCTAGCGGACTCCTACGAGCAGTACTTC. It specifies CASSPLADSYEQYF.

This clonotype was counted many times. The chain links TRBV29-1 to TRBJ1-1; D is unclear. Per germline, CDR1 SQVTM and CDR2 ANQGSEA. CDR3 length equals 12 residues. The ends were cut back, 2 bases at V and 4 bases at J, with 8 bases in the middle. CDR3 protein: CSVEWAATEAFF. The CDR3 region has the DNA TGCAGCGTTGAATGGGCTGCCACTGAAGCTTTCTTT.

This chain links TRBV12-3 or TRBV12-4 with TRBJ2-1, with TRBD1 as a possible D gene (6 bases). CDR3 size: 13 residues. V lost 7 bases, J lost 7 bases, and 14 bases lay in between. DNA of the CDR3: TGTGCCAGCACTCCAGGGGTTAGGAATGAGCAGTTCTTC. Its translation: CASTPGVRNEQFF.

The V call is TRBV12-3 or TRBV12-4, the J call TRBJ1-2; D is uncertain. V was shortened by 4 bases and J by 3 bases, with 18 bases between the two germline ends. This CDR3 is 16 amino acids long. CDR3 nucleotides: TGTGCCAGCAGTTCCACAGCCGACGGGGTTCACTATGGCTACACCTTC. This encodes CASSSTADGVHYGYTF.

This clonotype occurred a few times. This rearrangement joins TRBV27 to TRBJ1-4; TRBD1 matches 7 bases. The CDR3 is made up of 15 amino acids. V shed 7 bases and J 6 bases; nucleotides not matched to a gene: 11. Germline V gene data show CDR1 as MNHEY and CDR2 as SMNVEV (reference sequence). DNA for the CDR3: TGTGCCAGCACCGGGACAGATCCCGTTTATGAAAAACTGTTTTTT. Its translation is CASTGTDPVYEKLFF.

This clonotype was detected a few times. The rearrangement uses TRBV6-6 and TRBJ2-3; D unresolved. The CDR3 spans 13 residues. Trimming removed 6 bases from V and 2 bases from J, with 9 bases in between. Germline loops: CDR1 MNHNY, CDR2 SVGAGI (reference sequence). CDR3 region: CASSPKHTDTQYF. CDR3 in DNA: TGTGCCAGCAGCCCCAAACACACAGATACGCAGTATTTT.

This clonotype was counted between two and nine times. Written as DNA, the CDR3 is TGTGCCAGCAGTCCACGAGGGACAGGGTATCATGGCTACACCTTC. Amino acids: CASSPRGTGYHGYTF. The J gene is TRBJ1-2, the V gene TRBV27; 9 bases map to TRBD1. This CDR3 spans 15 amino acids. V was clipped by 5 bases and J by 6 bases; unmatched bases: 10. Germline V gene sequence: CDR1 MNHEY, CDR2 SMNVEV (reference sequence).

This clonotype was counted between two and nine times. In DNA form, the CDR3 reads TGTGCCAGCAGTTTATCCATAATTCGGCAGGACAGCTATGGCTACACCTTC. This sequence encodes CASSLSIIRQDSYGYTF. V and J are TRBV27 and TRBJ1-2; a possible D gene is TRBD1 (6 bases). The length of the CDR3 is 17 residues. V was trimmed by 0 bases and J by 4 bases, leaving 18 bases between them. Germline lookup yields CDR1 MNHEY and CDR2 SMNVEV (reference sequence).

The table lists this clonotype with a few counts. The V call is TRBV5-1, the J call TRBJ2-1, with 10 bases lining up with TRBD2. Germline trimming cut 3 bases from V and 4 bases from J; bases unmatched to any gene: 4. From germline, CDR1 is SGHRS and CDR2 YFSETQ. This CDR3 is built from 15 residues. CDR3 sequence (DNA): TGCGCCAGCAGCTGGACTAGCGGTGCTTACAATGAGCAGTTCTTC. It yields the protein CASSWTSGAYNEQFF.

This clonotype turned up a few times. The chain combines TRBV11-3 with TRBJ2-1, with TRBD2 matching 8 bases. The V gene end was trimmed by 4 bases and the J gene end by 9 bases; junction bases not matched to a gene: 5. CDR1 and CDR2 from the germline V gene are SGHNT and YENEEA. The CDR3 consists of 13 residues. CDR3 sequence reads: CASSYREGREQFF. In nucleotides, the CDR3 is TGTGCCAGCAGCTACCGGGAGGGGCGTGAGCAGTTCTTC. Full variable domain (outside the CDR3, taken from reference TRBV11-3 and TRBJ2-1): EAGVVQSPRYKIIEKKQPVAFWCNPISGHNTLYWYLQNLGQGPELLIRYENEEAVDDSQLPKDRFSAERLKGVDSTLKIQPAELGDSAVYLCASSYREGREQFFGPGTRLTVL.

This clonotype came up a few times. V gene TRBV18 combines with J gene TRBJ1-2; TRBD1 matches at 8 bases. Germline lookup yields CDR1 KGHSH and CDR2 LQKENI. The CDR3 is made up of 17 amino acids. V gave up 2 bases and J gave up 5 bases; unmatched junction bases: 13. The CDR3 sequence: CASSPGNTGTGNYGYTF. CDR3 coding DNA: TGTGCCAGCTCACCAGGCAATACCGGGACAGGCAATTATGGCTACACCTTC.

This clonotype was observed a handful of times. This chain joins TRBV13 and TRBJ2-7, with 8 positions matching TRBD2. Losses at the gene ends were 5 bases for V and 7 bases for J; bases not matched to a gene: 13. The CDR3 has 15 residues. Germline V gene data show CDR1 as PRHDT and CDR2 as FYEKMQ (reference sequence). The DNA for the CDR3 is TGTGCCAGCAGCGTACCGGGACTAGGACGACCTGAGCAGTACTTC. It encodes CASSVPGLGRPEQYF.

This clonotype has at least ten counts. The gene calls are TRBV5-6 and TRBJ1-5; tentative D call: TRBD1 (5 bases). The CDR3 consists of 15 residues. Trimming cost V 0 bases and J 5 bases, with 12 bases left between them. Germline CDR1 SGHDT, CDR2 YYEEEE. As DNA, the CDR3 is TGTGCCAGCAGCTTGGGGGGCGGTTCATATCAGCCCCAGCATTTT. Amino acid sequence: CASSLGGGSYQPQHF.

In this sample, this clonotype turned up many times. J is TRBJ2-5 and V is TRBV15; no clear D gene. The CDR3 loop spans 13 amino acids. V lost 0 bases to trimming and J lost 4 bases, with 6 bases between them. CDR1 is LNHNV, CDR2 YYDKDF, per germline (reference sequence). The DNA for the CDR3 is TGTGCCACCAGCAGAGAGGGTATAGAGACCCAGTACTTC. Amino acid sequence: CATSREGIETQYF.